This entry is about one T cell receptor beta chain. Its target antigen remains unknown. Within one base of it there is no much larger clone, and no base qualities were kept. Each collaborating institution followed its own protocols to collect whole blood in K2EDTA tubes. For TCRbeta analysis, collaborators shipped samples in one of three forms: frozen whole blood, isolated PBMCs, or DNA extracted from either of those sample types. CDR1 and CDR2 are read off the germline V gene as KGHSY and FQNENV. V ends up 4 bases short and J 2 bases short, with an unmatched junction base count of 4. Reading from cysteine to phenylalanine, the CDR3 counts 14 amino acids. CDR3 DNA only is kept here, 42 bases in frame from base 1. The record originates from a study of blood T cell repertoires in COVID-19 (TCRdb year 2020). About the full investigation: The collaborator samples originated in the United States, Italy and Spain and spanned the acute and convalescent phases of COVID-19. The prospective study material was composed of cDNA or gDNA derived from T cells, B-cell-depleted T cells, or PBMCs. The dataset comprised deeply sampled blood TCRbeta repertoires from subjects exposed to, actively infected with, or recovered from COVID-19. The repertoires were released in a freely available public database intended as a resource for research on the immune response to SARS-CoV-2. The samples were drawn from two sources: the first 160 participants of the ongoing ImmuneRACE study, and 1,200 or so subjects contributed by 6 global collaborators. The sample metadata nearly always contained a de-identified subject ID, COVID-19 status, age in years and sex. Where available, HLA class I and class II types were taken from metadata supplied by the sample provider and were not determined by assay-based typing. Study-level results and caveats: How much clinical and demographic metadata was included differed by source and by participant, and the metadata was provided uncurated.

The immunoSEQ Assay, a bias-controlled multiplex PCR, was used to amplify TCRbeta CDR3 regions from genomic DNA. The source study handled its data this way. The number of nucleated cells in each sample was estimated by amplification of reference gene primers within the assay. To quantify the absolute abundance of each unique TCRbeta CDR3 rearrangement, sequence reads were collapsed and filtered. Productive Simpson clonality was computed per sample as the square root of Simpson's diversity index over productive rearrangements. TCRdb carries this immuneACCESS record with in-frame sequences only. Its versions omit some clonotypes, under half of them owing to an unresolved V gene in the studies checked, with the rest unexplained. The V and J calls and clone size come from that table; D and trimming were worked out from the DNA. The sample yields 100,000 to 150,000 clones; 86% were counted once. The ten largest clonotypes hold about 5.7% of the sample.

The sequenced material came from peripheral blood. The receptor was isolated from a human donor in a cohort sampled during active COVID-19. The rearranged segments are TRBV16 and TRBJ2-7; TRBD1 agrees with 8 junctional bases. The DNA is TGTGCCAGCAGCCCTTGGACAGGGACCTACGAGCAGTACTTC. Its protein product is CASSPWTGTYEQYF.